These T cell receptor beta chains were read from a single sample in a study of cytomegalovirus exposure and HLA in healthy donors. Clones were read by immunoSEQ multiplex PCR, and TCRdb kept only the in-frame ones, dropping some. This table has about 130,000 clones, roughly two thirds appearing once. Sequencing input: PBMCs. The receptors here all came from a man under 40 in good health and CMV-seropositive. CDR3s include the opening cysteine and the closing phenylalanine or tryptophan. D genes are given only for firm matches. Not every row has a clone size; where given, it reads once, few, many or a size class.

>TRBJ2-5|-|-|TRBV5-6
CASSLASETQYF
TGTGCCAGCAGCTTGGCATCAGAGACCCAGTACTTC
>TRBJ2-7|few|-|TRBV6-1
CASSGGVRGSSYEQYF
TGTGCCAGCAGTGGCGGCGTGCGGGGATCCTCCTACGAGCAGTACTTC
>TRBJ2-7|-|TRBD1|TRBV2
CASRGTGFSYEQYF
TGTGCCAGCAGGGGGACAGGGTTCTCCTACGAGCAGTACTTC
>TRBJ2-7|few|TRBD1|TRBV10-1
CASSPGQAFYEQYF
TGCGCCAGCAGCCCGGGACAGGCGTTCTACGAGCAGTACTTC
>TRBJ1-1|-|-|TRBV9
CASSVDNSNTEAFF
TGTGCCAGCAGCGTAGATAACAGCAACACTGAAGCTTTCTTT
>TRBJ2-7|-|-|TRBV29-1
CSVEAGISYEQYF
TGCAGCGTTGAGGCAGGGATCTCCTACGAGCAGTACTTC
>TRBJ2-7|-|TRBD1|TRBV28
CASSLEGDRVYEQYF
TGTGCCAGCAGTTTGGAAGGAGACAGGGTCTACGAGCAGTACTTC
>TRBJ2-1|-|TRBD1|TRBV7-2
CASSLDRVDEQFF
TGTGCCAGCAGCTTGGACAGGGTAGATGAGCAGTTCTTC
>TRBJ1-5|-|TRBD1|TRBV28
CASSFLTGGVRSNQPQHF
TGTGCCAGCAGCTTCCTCACAGGGGGGGTGCGTAGCAATCAGCCCCAGCATTTT
>TRBJ2-3|few|-|TRBV9
CASSVGGSGTDTQYF
TGTGCCAGCAGCGTAGGAGGGTCGGGCACAGATACGCAGTATTTT
>TRBJ2-7|-|-|TRBV18
CASSPGADAYEQYF
TGTGCCAGCTCACCGGGGGCAGATGCCTACGAGCAGTACTTC
>TRBJ2-5|once|TRBD2|TRBV7-2
CASSLVRVSSGSGKTQYF
TGTGCCAGCAGCTTAGTGAGGGTCTCTAGCGGGAGCGGGAAGACCCAGTACTTC
>TRBJ2-1|-|TRBD1|TRBV29-1
CSVEDWTGRNEQFF
TGCAGCGTTGAAGATTGGACAGGGCGGAATGAGCAGTTCTTC
>TRBJ2-3|-|-|TRBV11-2
CASSSGFEDTQYF
TGTGCCAGCAGCTCCGGGTTTGAAGATACGCAGTATTTT
>TRBJ2-7|-|-|TRBV5-1
CASSSTTGQYYEQYF
TGCGCCAGCAGCTCAACCACCGGACAATACTACGAGCAGTACTTC
>TRBJ1-1|-|-|TRBV5-1
CASSLTGGYTEAFF
TGCGCCAGCAGCTTGACGGGGGGGTACACTGAAGCTTTCTTT
>TRBJ1-1|-|TRBD1|TRBV30
CAWSVSKTGRLNTEAFF
TGTGCCTGGAGTGTTTCAAAGACAGGGCGTTTGAACACTGAAGCTTTCTTT
>TRBJ1-1|-|-|TRBV5-1
CASSEDSLNTEAFF
TGCGCCAGCAGCGAGGACAGCTTGAACACTGAAGCTTTCTTT
>TRBJ2-6|-|-|TRBV19
CASSIAGSGANVLTF
TGTGCCAGTAGTATAGCGGGTTCTGGGGCCAACGTCCTGACTTTC
>TRBJ2-3|few|-|TRBV9
CASSVGPIGSGASTDTQYF
TGTGCCAGCAGCGTAGGACCGATAGGAAGCGGAGCGAGCACAGATACGCAGTATTTT
>TRBJ2-1|few|TRBD2|TRBV6-1
CASSAASGSYNEQFF
TGTGCCAGCAGTGCAGCTAGCGGCTCCTACAATGAGCAGTTCTTC
>TRBJ2-7|-|TRBD2|TRBV7-2
CASSLVGTSGSYEQYF
TGTGCCAGCAGCTTAGTGGGGACTAGCGGCTCCTACGAGCAGTACTTC
>TRBJ2-1|-|TRBD2|TRBV4-2
CASSQRGKTSEWYVNEQFF
TGTGCCAGCAGCCAAAGAGGAAAGACTAGCGAGTGGTATGTCAATGAGCAGTTCTTC
>TRBJ2-5|-|TRBD2|TRBV7-9
CASSPGRPFQETQYF
TGTGCCAGCAGCCCCGGGAGGCCCTTCCAAGAGACCCAGTACTTC
>TRBJ1-1|-|-|TRBV6-4
CASSEEGRTEAFF
TGTGCCAGTAGTGAGGAGGGGAGGACTGAAGCTTTCTTT
>TRBJ2-7|-|-|TRBV19
CASSTFSVPSYEQYF
TGTGCCAGTAGTACGTTTAGCGTTCCGTCCTACGAGCAGTACTTC
>TRBJ1-2|once|TRBD1|TRBV7-9
CASSFWAGGDYGYTF
TGTGCCAGCAGCTTCTGGGCAGGGGGCGACTATGGCTACACCTTC
>TRBJ2-3|-|TRBD2|TRBV6-6
CASSPQLTSGGWLYF
TGTGCCAGCAGTCCCCAATTGACTAGCGGGGGTTGGTTGTATTTT
>TRBJ1-1|-|-|TRBV10-3
CAISARGSGSTEAFF
TGTGCCATCAGTGCCAGGGGATCAGGGAGCACTGAAGCTTTCTTT
>TRBJ2-2|-|-|TRBV7-9
CASSLGSALLNTGELFF
TGTGCCAGCAGCTTAGGTAGCGCTCTTCTGAACACCGGGGAGCTGTTTTTT
>TRBJ2-3|few|-|TRBV4-1
CASSQEGGLMADTQYF
TGCGCCAGCAGCCAAGAAGGCGGACTCATGGCAGATACGCAGTATTTT
>TRBJ2-3|-|TRBD1|TRBV2
CASSPDRGTDTQYF
TGTGCCAGCAGCCCGGACAGGGGGACAGATACGCAGTATTTT
>TRBJ2-2|-|TRBD1|TRBV5-4
CASSSGTDNTGELFF
TGTGCCAGCAGCTCCGGGACAGACAACACCGGGGAGCTGTTTTTT
>TRBJ1-1|-|TRBD1|TRBV30
CAWSVDRVNTEAFF
TGTGCCTGGAGTGTCGACAGGGTGAACACTGAAGCTTTCTTT
>TRBJ2-7|few|-|TRBV14
CASSQSSAGTYEQYF
TGTGCCAGCAGCCAGAGCTCCGCCGGTACCTACGAGCAGTACTTC
>TRBJ1-4|-|-|TRBV27
CASSSYSLNEKLFF
TGTGCCAGCAGTTCATACTCGCTTAATGAAAAACTGTTTTTT
>TRBJ1-1|-|-|TRBV12-1
CASSPTDRGSCTEAFF
TGTGCCAGCAGCCCGACGGACAGGGGATCGTGCACTGAAGCTTTCTTT
>TRBJ2-1|few|-|TRBV4-1
CASSQDRGPGGNEQFF
TGCGCCAGCAGCCAAGACCGAGGGCCGGGCGGAAATGAGCAGTTCTTC
>TRBJ1-2|-|-|TRBV7-3
CASSPRTGSYGYTF
TGTGCCAGCAGCCCACGAACAGGGTCCTATGGCTACACCTTC
>TRBJ1-4|-|-|TRBV19
CASSISGFGEKLFF
TGTGCCAGTAGTATTTCAGGGTTCGGGGAAAAACTGTTTTTT
>TRBJ1-5|once|-|TRBV5-1
CASSLLGADQPQHF
TGCGCCAGCAGCTTGTTGGGGGCGGATCAGCCCCAGCATTTT